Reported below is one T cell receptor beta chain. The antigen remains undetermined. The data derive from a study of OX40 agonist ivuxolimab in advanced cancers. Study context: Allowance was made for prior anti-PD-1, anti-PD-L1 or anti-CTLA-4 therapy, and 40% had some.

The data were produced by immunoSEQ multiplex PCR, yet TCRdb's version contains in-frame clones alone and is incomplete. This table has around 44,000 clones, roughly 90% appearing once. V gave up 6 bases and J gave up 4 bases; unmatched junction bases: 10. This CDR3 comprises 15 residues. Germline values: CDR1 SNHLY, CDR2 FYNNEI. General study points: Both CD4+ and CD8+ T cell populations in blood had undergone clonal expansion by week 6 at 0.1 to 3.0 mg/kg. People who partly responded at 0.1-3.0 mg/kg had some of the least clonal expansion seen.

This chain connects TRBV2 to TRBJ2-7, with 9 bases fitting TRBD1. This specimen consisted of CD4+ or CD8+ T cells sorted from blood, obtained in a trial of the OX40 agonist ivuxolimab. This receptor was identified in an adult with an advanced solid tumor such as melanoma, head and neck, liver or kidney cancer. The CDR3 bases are TGTGCCAGCAGGGAGCGATCCGGGACAGGGTACGAGCAGTACTTC. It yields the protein CASRERSGTGYEQYF.